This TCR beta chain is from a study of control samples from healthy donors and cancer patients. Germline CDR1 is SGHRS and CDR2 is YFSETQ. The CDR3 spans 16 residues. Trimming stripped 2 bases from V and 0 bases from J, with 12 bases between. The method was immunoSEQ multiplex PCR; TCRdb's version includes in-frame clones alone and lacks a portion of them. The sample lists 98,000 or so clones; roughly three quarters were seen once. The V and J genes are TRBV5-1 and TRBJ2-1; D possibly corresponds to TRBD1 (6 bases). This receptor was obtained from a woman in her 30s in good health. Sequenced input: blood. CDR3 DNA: TGCGCCAGCAGCTTCCGGGACATCGCCTCCTACAATGAGCAGTTCTTC. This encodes CASSFRDIASYNEQFF.